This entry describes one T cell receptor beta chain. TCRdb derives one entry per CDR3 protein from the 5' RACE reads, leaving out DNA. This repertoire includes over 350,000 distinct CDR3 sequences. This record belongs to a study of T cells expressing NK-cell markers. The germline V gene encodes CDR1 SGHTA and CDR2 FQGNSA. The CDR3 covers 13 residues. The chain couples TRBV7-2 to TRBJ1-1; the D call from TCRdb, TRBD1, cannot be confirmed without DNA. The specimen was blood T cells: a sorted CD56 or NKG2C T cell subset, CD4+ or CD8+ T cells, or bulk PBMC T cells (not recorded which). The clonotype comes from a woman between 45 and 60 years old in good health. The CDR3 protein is CASSSYRGGEAFF. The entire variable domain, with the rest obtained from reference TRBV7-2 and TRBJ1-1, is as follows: GAGVSQSPSNKVTEKGKDVELRCDPISGHTALYWYRQSLGQGLEFLIYFQGNSAPDKSGLPSDRFSAERTGGSVSTLTIQRTQQEDSAVYLCASSSYRGGEAFFGQGTRLTVV.